Given below is one TCR beta chain in context. Libraries were prepared by immunoSEQ multiplex PCR; TCRdb keeps only in-frame clonotypes and omits some of them. The sample holds 85,000 to 130,000 clones; 86% are singletons and the top ten take approximately 2.4%. The data were obtained in a study of blood T cell repertoires in COVID-19. Symptom resolution, clearance, or two negative PCRs marked the recovered donors of Cohort 3. Germline lookup yields CDR1 SGHNT and CDR2 YENEEA. With 5 bases removed from V and 5 bases from J, the gap between germline ends came to 18 bases. This CDR3 is 15 amino acids long.

Sample: PBMCs or T cells enriched from blood (not recorded which). This receptor was obtained from a woman aged 45 to 65 who had recovered from COVID-19. The chain combines TRBV11-3 with TRBJ2-5, with D possibly being TRBD1 (6 bases). CDR3 nucleotide sequence: TGTGCCAGCAGCCAAACAGGGACCCAGCTCGAGACCCAGTACTTC. Translated: CASSQTGTQLETQYF.